The rows below give T cell receptor beta chains drawn from one sample of a study of OX40 agonist ivuxolimab in advanced cancers. The table came from immunoSEQ multiplex PCR; TCRdb's copy has only in-frame clones and leaves some out. This table holds 65,000 to 80,000 clones, about nine tenths found once. Sequenced here: CD4+ or CD8+ T cells sorted from blood, sampled in a trial of the OX40 agonist ivuxolimab. The source of these receptors is an adult with an advanced solid tumor such as melanoma, head and neck, liver or kidney cancer. Each CDR3 is given with its conserved first and last residue. A D gene is named only where the DNA matches it firmly. Expanded clones get a size class; other rows say once, few or many, or leave the size out.

V	size	length	J	D	CDR3	DNA
TRBV11-2	.	14	TRBJ2-3	.	CASSLAPGTDTQYF	TGTGCCAGCAGCTTAGCCCCCGGCACAGATACGCAGTATTTT
TRBV2	.	15	TRBJ1-6	.	CASSEAGPTLSPLHF	TGTGCCAGCAGTGAAGCCGGCCCAACTCTGTCACCCCTCCACTTT
TRBV15	.	19	TRBJ2-3	.	CATSRDRKRPSLAPDTQYF	TGTGCCACCAGCAGAGATAGAAAGAGGCCCTCCCTAGCCCCAGATACGCAGTATTTT
TRBV6-1	.	13	TRBJ2-5	TRBD1	CASRKQGQETQYF	TGTGCCAGCAGGAAACAGGGGCAAGAGACCCAGTACTTC
TRBV11-2	.	14	TRBJ2-5	.	CASSLLGGQETQYF	TGTGCCAGCAGCTTGCTAGGGGGGCAAGAGACCCAGTACTTC
TRBV7-9	.	14	TRBJ2-7	.	CASSLVPSSYEQYF	TGTGCCAGCAGCTTAGTTCCAAGCTCCTACGAGCAGTACTTC
TRBV29-1	.	16	TRBJ2-3	TRBD1	CSVSSGTGVHTDTQYF	TGCAGCGTTTCCTCCGGGACAGGGGTCCACACAGATACGCAGTATTTT
TRBV19	.	15	TRBJ2-6	.	CASSIRDFWANVLTF	TGTGCCAGTAGTATTCGGGATTTCTGGGCCAACGTCCTGACTTTC
TRBV5-4	.	11	TRBJ2-5	.	CASSAKETQYF	TGTGCCAGCAGCGCTAAAGAGACCCAGTACTTC
TRBV11-3	.	19	TRBJ2-4	TRBD1	CASSPGQGQRFLDKNIQYF	TGTGCCAGCAGCCCAGGACAGGGCCAACGATTTTTAGACAAAAACATTCAGTACTTC
TRBV2	.	16	TRBJ2-5	TRBD2	CASMGTSGGFQETQYF	TGTGCCAGCATGGGGACTAGCGGGGGCTTCCAAGAGACCCAGTACTTC
TRBV6-5	.	14	TRBJ1-2	.	CASSEGRRDYGYTF	TGTGCCAGCAGTGAAGGAAGGCGGGACTATGGCTACACCTTC
TRBV19	.	16	TRBJ1-3	.	CASSIPRSSSGNTIYF	TGTGCCAGTAGTATCCCCCGGAGCAGCTCTGGAAACACCATATATTTT
TRBV7-9	.	13	TRBJ2-3	.	CASSLEELGTQYF	TGTGCCAGCAGCTTAGAAGAACTAGGAACGCAGTATTTT
TRBV5-5	.	14	TRBJ1-2	TRBD1	CASSSDRVNYGYTF	TGTGCCAGCAGCTCGGACAGGGTTAACTATGGCTACACCTTC
TRBV30	few	12	TRBJ1-6	TRBD1	CAQGTGASPLHF	TGTGCCCAAGGGACAGGGGCTTCACCCCTCCACTTT
TRBV9	.	16	TRBJ2-1	TRBD2	CASTPPGTSGSNEQFF	TGTGCCAGCACACCTCCAGGGACTAGCGGGTCCAATGAGCAGTTCTTC
TRBV27	.	16	TRBJ1-5	.	CASSLTGYYSNQPQHF	TGTGCCAGCAGTTTAACGGGTTATTATAGCAATCAGCCCCAGCATTTT
TRBV2	.	16	TRBJ1-1	.	CASSELVQALNTEAFF	TGTGCCAGCAGTGAATTGGTACAGGCCTTAAACACTGAAGCTTTCTTT